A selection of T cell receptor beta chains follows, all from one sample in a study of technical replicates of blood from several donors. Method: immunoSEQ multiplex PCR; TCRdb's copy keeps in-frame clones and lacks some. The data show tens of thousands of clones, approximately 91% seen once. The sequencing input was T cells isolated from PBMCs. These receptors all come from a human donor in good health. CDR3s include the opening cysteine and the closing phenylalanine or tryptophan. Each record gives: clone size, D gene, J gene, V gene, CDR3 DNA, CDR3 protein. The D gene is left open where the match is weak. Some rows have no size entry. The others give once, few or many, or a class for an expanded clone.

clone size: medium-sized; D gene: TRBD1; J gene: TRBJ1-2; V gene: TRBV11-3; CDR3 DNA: TGTGCCAGCAGCTCCGAGGGGGCCAGGGGAAGCTATGGCTACACCTTC; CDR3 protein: CASSSEGARGSYGYTF
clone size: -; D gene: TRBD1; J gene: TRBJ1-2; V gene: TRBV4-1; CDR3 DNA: TGCGCCAGCAGCCGCGGGACAGACTATGGCTACACCTTC; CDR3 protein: CASSRGTDYGYTF
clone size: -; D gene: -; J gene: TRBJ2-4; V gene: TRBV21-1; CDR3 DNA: TGTGCCAGCGCCACTAGCGGGAGGGTCATTCAGTACTTC; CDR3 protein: CASATSGRVIQYF
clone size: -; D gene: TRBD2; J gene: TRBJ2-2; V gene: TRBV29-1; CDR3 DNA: TGCAGCGACAAATATAGACTAGCGGGAGCTCGTGGCACCGGGGAGCTGTTTTTT; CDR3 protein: CSDKYRLAGARGTGELFF
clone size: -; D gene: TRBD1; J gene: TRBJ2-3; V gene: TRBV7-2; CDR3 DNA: TGTGCCAGCAGCCCATGGACAGGGGGCTTGAACACAGATACGCAGTATTTT; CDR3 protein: CASSPWTGGLNTDTQYF
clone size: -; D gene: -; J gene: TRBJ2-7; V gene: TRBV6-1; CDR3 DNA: TGTGCCAGCAGCGTTGGACTACCCTACGAGCAGTACTTC; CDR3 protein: CASSVGLPYEQYF
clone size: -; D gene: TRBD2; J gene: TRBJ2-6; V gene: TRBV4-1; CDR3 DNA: TGCGCCAGCAGCCAAGCCCTAGCGGGAGTAACTGGGGCCAACGTCCTGACTTTC; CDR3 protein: CASSQALAGVTGANVLTF
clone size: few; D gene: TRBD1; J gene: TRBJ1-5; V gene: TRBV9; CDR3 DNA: TGTGCCAGCAGCATGGACAGGAGCTCCAATCAGCCCCAGCATTTT; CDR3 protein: CASSMDRSSNQPQHF
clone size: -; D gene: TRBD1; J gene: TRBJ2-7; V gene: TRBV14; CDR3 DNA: TGTGCCAGCAGCTCCGGGACAGCGTACTACGAGCAGTACTTC; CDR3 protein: CASSSGTAYYEQYF
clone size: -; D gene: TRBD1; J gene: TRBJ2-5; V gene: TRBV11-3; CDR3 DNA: TGTGCCAGCACGGGACAGTACCAAGAGACCCAGTACTTC; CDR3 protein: CASTGQYQETQYF
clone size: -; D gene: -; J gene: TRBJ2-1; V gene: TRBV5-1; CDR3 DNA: TGCGCCAGCAGCTTGGCCACCGGGATGTACTACAATGAGCAGTTCTTC; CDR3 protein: CASSLATGMYYNEQFF
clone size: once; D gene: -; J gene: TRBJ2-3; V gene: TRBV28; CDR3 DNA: TGTGCCAGCAGTTTATCCCATAGCGGAGACCCCCAGCGTACGCAGTATTTT; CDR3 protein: CASSLSHSGDPQRTQYF
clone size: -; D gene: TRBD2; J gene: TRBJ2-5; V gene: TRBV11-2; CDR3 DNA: TGTGCCAGCAGCCCCCGGACTAGTCAAGAGACCCAGTACTTC; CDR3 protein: CASSPRTSQETQYF